The 26 T cell receptor beta chains presented below share a single source sample, sequenced in a study of cytomegalovirus exposure and HLA in healthy donors. The PCR made use of 60 Vbeta and 13 Jbeta primers. TCRdb's table, derived via immunoSEQ multiplex PCR, lists solely in-frame clones and lacks some. The sample records tens of thousands of clones, 85% to 90% being singletons. Sequenced material: PBMCs. These receptor sequences come from a man aged 18 to 29 in good health and CMV-seronegative.

CDR3 DNA: TGTGCCAGCTCACCCGGCACTGAAGCTTTCTTT. This gives the protein CASSPGTEAFF. The V gene is TRBV18, the J gene TRBJ1-1, with D unclear. V was cut by 3 bases and J by 4 bases, with 3 bases left in between. The CDR3 contains 11 residues. Looked up from germline, CDR1 is KGHSH and CDR2 is LQKENI.

The V and J genes are TRBV9 and TRBJ2-1; 13 nucleotides agree with TRBD2. With 4 bases clipped from V and 5 bases from J, the junction kept 3 bases outside the gene matches. The CDR3 length is 15 residues. Germline CDR1 is SGDLS and CDR2 is YYNGEE. The CDR3 loop is CASSPGTSGNNEQFF. CDR3 in DNA: TGTGCCAGCAGCCCGGGGACTAGCGGGAACAATGAGCAGTTCTTC. The full variable domain, in which reference TRBV9 and TRBJ2-1 provide the parts outside the CDR3, is DSGVTQTPKHLITATGQRVTLRCSPRSGDLSVYWYQQSLDQGLQFLIQYYNGEERAKGNILERFSAQQFPDLHSELNLSSLELGDSALYFCASSPGTSGNNEQFFGPGTRLTVL.

The V and J genes are TRBV5-4 and TRBJ2-5; 11 positions match TRBD2. Unmatched junction bases numbered 10, after V lost 3 bases and J lost 6 bases. Germline V gene data show CDR1 as SGHNT and CDR2 as YYREEE (reference sequence). There are 16 residues in the CDR3. CDR3 sequence reads: CASSSFGTSGEQTQYF. CDR3 nucleotide sequence: TGTGCCAGCAGCTCCTTCGGGACTAGCGGTGAGCAGACCCAGTACTTC. Combining the CDR3 with reference TRBV5-4 and TRBJ2-5 gives the whole variable domain ETGVTQSPTHLIKTRGQQVTLRCSSQSGHNTVSWYQQALGQGPQFIFQYYREEENGRGNFPPRFSGLQFPNYSSELNVNALELDDSALYLCASSSFGTSGEQTQYFGPGTRLLVL.

The chain joins TRBV27 to TRBJ1-6; TRBD1 matches 7 bases. V shed 4 bases, J shed 12 bases, and the junction held 9 bases outside the gene matches. Germline V lookup: CDR1 MNHEY, CDR2 SMNVEV (reference sequence). The CDR3 sequence is 14 residues long. CDR3 bases: TGTGCCAGCAGTTATCAGGGGGAAATGGAACCCCTCCACTTT. The encoded protein is CASSYQGEMEPLHF.

V gene TRBV14 combines with J gene TRBJ2-1, with 7 bases identical to TRBD2. The length of the CDR3 is 16 residues. V lost 0 bases, J lost 4 bases, and 6 bases stayed unmatched. Germline V CDR1 and CDR2: SGHDN, FVKESK. Here the CDR3 reads CASSQDFGGSYNEQFF. CDR3 DNA: TGTGCCAGCAGCCAAGATTTTGGCGGGAGTTACAATGAGCAGTTCTTC. Combining the CDR3 with reference TRBV14 and TRBJ2-1 gives the whole variable domain EAGVTQFPSHSVIEKGQTVTLRCDPISGHDNLYWYRRVMGKEIKFLLHFVKESKQDESGMPNNRFLAERTGGTYSTLKVQPAELEDSGVYFCASSQDFGGSYNEQFFGPGTRLTVL.

V gene TRBV21-1 combines with J gene TRBJ2-5; TRBD1 is the table's D call and was not checked against the DNA. TRBV21-1 is designated a pseudogene. This CDR3 region has 14 residues. The DNA of the CDR3 is TGTGCCAGCAGCGGGACAGGGGGCTTTGTGACCCAGTACTTC. This sequence encodes CASSGTGGFVTQYF.

The rearrangement joins TRBV7-2 to TRBJ2-3; D is possibly TRBD1 (6 bases). V was shortened by 2 bases and J by 3 bases, with 9 bases between the two germline ends. This CDR3 region has 14 residues. In germline, CDR1 is SGHTA, CDR2 FQGNSA. CDR3 loop: CASSLRGTTDTQYF. The CDR3 nucleotides are TGTGCCAGCAGCTTAAGGGGGACGACAGATACGCAGTATTTT.

This chain joins TRBV7-8 and TRBJ1-1, with D maybe TRBD1 (5 bases). Deletions cut 1 base from V and 8 bases from J, with 14 bases between. Germline CDR1 is SGHVS and CDR2 is FQNEAQ. CDR3 size: 14 residues. The CDR3 protein is CASSLVSGRAEAFF. CDR3 bases: TGTGCCAGCAGCTTAGTATCTGGCAGGGCCGAAGCTTTCTTT.

The V gene is TRBV27, the J gene TRBJ2-7; 10 nucleotides align to TRBD1. The CDR3 is made up of 15 amino acids. Looked up from germline, CDR1 is MNHEY and CDR2 is SMNVEV (reference sequence). The V and J ends lost 5 bases and 2 bases, in that order; junction bases with no gene match: 6. This chain's CDR3 is CASSGTGTGAYEQYF. The CDR3 bases are TGTGCCAGCAGTGGTACCGGGACAGGGGCCTACGAGCAGTACTTC.

The J gene is TRBJ1-2, the V gene TRBV6-6; perhaps TRBD1 as D (5 bases). The CDR3 loop spans 14 amino acids. Germline CDR1 is MNHNY and CDR2 is SVGAGI (reference sequence). Trimming shortened V by 2 bases and J by 4 bases, and 11 bases separated the two germline ends. For the CDR3, the DNA is TGTGCCAGCAGTTACGCAGACAGAGGCTATGGCTACACCTTC. It is translated as CASSYADRGYGYTF.

This clone has only one observation. The V call is TRBV28, the J call TRBJ1-5; 9 positions agree with TRBD1. Germline lookup yields CDR1 MDHEN and CDR2 SYDVKM. This CDR3 region has 15 residues. The junction had 6 bases not matched to a gene; V was cut back by 7 bases and J by 2 bases. CDR3 protein: CASTQTGGRNQPQHF. CDR3 nucleotide sequence: TGTGCCAGCACCCAGACAGGGGGGCGCAATCAGCCCCAGCATTTT.

This chain uses TRBV7-9 with TRBJ2-5; the match to TRBD1 covers 8 bases. The CDR3 has 15 residues. CDR1 is SEHNR and CDR2 is FQNEAQ in the germline V gene (reference sequence). The ends lost 5 bases at V and 4 bases at J; junction bases unmatched: 9. In DNA form, the CDR3 reads TGTGCCAGCAGCAGTCCGGGACAGGACGGAGAGACCCAGTACTTC. It codes for CASSSPGQDGETQYF.

Regarding this clone: One end of the junction varies from germline; a read error may be responsible. The V call is TRBV5-4, the J call TRBJ2-1; 10 bases are a match to TRBD2. This CDR3 has 16 amino acids. The germline gives CDR1 SGHNT, CDR2 YYREEE (reference sequence). DNA of the CDR3: TGTGCCAGCAGCCTCCCAGCGGGAGGGCCCTACAATGAGCCGTTCTTC. Translated, it gives CASSLPAGGPYNEPFF.

The CDR3, as DNA: TGTGCCAGCAGCGAAACAGGGATCTCTGGGGCCAACGTCCTGACTTTC. Protein: CASSETGISGANVLTF. V is TRBV7-8 and J is TRBJ2-6, with a weak D call TRBD1 (6 bases). Trimming stripped 5 bases from V and 0 bases from J, with 11 bases between. This CDR3 region has 16 residues. Per the germline V gene, CDR1 is SGHVS and CDR2 is FQNEAQ.

The chain uses TRBV6-6 and TRBJ1-4, with 10 bases fitting TRBD1. The V gene's germline CDR1 is MNHNY and CDR2 SVGAGI (reference sequence). Trimming cost V 4 bases and J 5 bases; bases outside gene matches: 1. The CDR3 has 14 amino acids. The CDR3 protein is CASSSDRGNEKLFF. The CDR3 coding sequence is TGTGCCAGCAGTTCGGACAGGGGGAATGAAAAACTGTTTTTT.

The chain links TRBV10-3 to TRBJ2-1; 8 positions match TRBD2. The CDR3 consists of 15 residues. In germline, CDR1 is ENHRY, CDR2 SYGVKD. V was pared by 3 bases and J by 6 bases, with 7 bases of the junction left unmatched. The CDR3, as DNA: TGTGCCATCAGTGAAGGTAGCGGGAACCCCAATGAGCAGTTCTTC. Amino acids: CAISEGSGNPNEQFF.

This clone was observed once. V and J are TRBV6-5 and TRBJ2-2; TRBD1 might be the D (5 bases). Germline V CDR1 and CDR2: MNHEY, SVGAGI. With 2 bases removed from V and 4 bases from J, the gap between germline ends came to 14 bases. This CDR3 has 16 amino acids. The CDR3, as DNA: TGTGCCAGCAGTTACGGGGCAGGTTTAATCACCGGGGAGCTGTTTTTT. It codes for CASSYGAGLITGELFF.

This chain connects TRBV5-1 to TRBJ2-1; perhaps TRBD2 as D (5 bases). Germline values: CDR1 SGHRS, CDR2 YFSETQ. Trimming pared 0 bases from V and 1 base from J, leaving 14 bases between. CDR3 length equals 17 residues. CDR3 in DNA: TGCGCCAGCAGCTTGGAGTTGCCTAGCCCGTCCTACAATGAGCAGTTCTTC. Its protein is CASSLELPSPSYNEQFF.

The chain joins TRBV29-1 to TRBJ2-5; D possibly corresponds to TRBD2 (6 bases). In germline, CDR1 is SQVTM, CDR2 ANQGSEA. CDR3 length equals 11 residues. V was cut by 4 bases and J by 11 bases, with 14 bases left in between. The CDR3 sequence is CSVGLGIVQYF. CDR3 DNA: TGCAGCGTTGGACTAGGAATTGTGCAGTACTTC. The whole variable domain, remainder taken from reference TRBV29-1 and TRBJ2-5, is SAVISQKPSRDICQRGTSLTIQCQVDSQVTMMFWYRQQPGQSLTLIATANQGSEATYESGFVIDKFPISRPNLTFSTLTVSNMSPEDSSIYLCSVGLGIVQYFGPGTRLLVL.

The chain joins TRBV7-2 to TRBJ1-5; D is undetermined. The CDR3 spans 15 residues. Germline V gene sequence: CDR1 SGHTA, CDR2 FQGNSA. The V end was cut by 5 bases, the J end by 0 bases, with 11 bases between. The chain's CDR3 is CASSPEAGSNQPQHF. CDR3 nucleotide sequence: TGTGCCAGCAGCCCCGAGGCGGGTAGCAATCAGCCCCAGCATTTT.

The chain links TRBV2 to TRBJ2-1; 11 bases map to TRBD2. Germline values: CDR1 SNHLY, CDR2 FYNNEI. With 7 bases clipped from V and 7 bases from J, the junction kept 6 bases outside the gene matches. The CDR3 totals 14 residues. The CDR3 loop is CASTIAGGMNEQFF. CDR3 DNA: TGTGCCAGCACCATAGCGGGAGGGATGAATGAGCAGTTCTTC.

The chain uses TRBV29-1 and TRBJ1-2, with 10 bases fitting TRBD1. The ends lost 7 bases at V and 4 bases at J; junction bases unmatched: 9. This CDR3 has 14 residues. The germline V gene has CDR1 SQVTM and CDR2 ANQGSEA. The DNA of the CDR3 is TGCAGCGCCGCCGGACAGGGGGAGATCTATGGCTACACCTTC. As protein: CSAAGQGEIYGYTF. Based on the CDR3 plus reference TRBV29-1 and TRBJ1-2, the full variable domain is SAVISQKPSRDICQRGTSLTIQCQVDSQVTMMFWYRQQPGQSLTLIATANQGSEATYESGFVIDKFPISRPNLTFSTLTVSNMSPEDSSIYLCSAAGQGEIYGYTFGSGTRLTVV.

The genes are TRBV29-1 and TRBJ2-2, with a possible D match to TRBD1 (7 bases). The germline V gene encodes CDR1 SQVTM and CDR2 ANQGSEA. The CDR3 covers 12 residues. Trimming took 7 bases from V and 6 from J, leaving 12 bases between them. CDR3 amino acids: CSGRRGPGELFF. Here the CDR3 DNA reads TGCAGCGGGAGGAGGGGGCCCGGGGAGCTGTTTTTT.

The rearrangement uses TRBV4-2 and TRBJ1-3; tentative D call: TRBD1 (5 bases). CDR1 and CDR2 from the germline V gene are LGHNA and YNFKEQ. Trimming removed 0 bases from V and 7 bases from J, with 13 bases in between. The CDR3 covers 15 residues. CDR3 region: CASSQEMAGKNTIYF. For the CDR3, the DNA is TGTGCCAGCAGCCAAGAAATGGCAGGGAAGAACACCATATATTTT.

The chain combines TRBV5-1 with TRBJ2-7; 7 nucleotides agree with TRBD1. With V trimmed by 4 bases and J by 4 bases, 8 bases remained unmatched. The V gene's germline CDR1 is SGHRS and CDR2 YFSETQ. The CDR3 is 14 residues long. This CDR3 is CASSPGTASYEQYF. For the CDR3, the DNA is TGCGCCAGCAGCCCCGGGACAGCTAGTTACGAGCAGTACTTC. The full variable domain, with the rest looked up from reference TRBV5-1 and TRBJ2-7, is KAGVTQTPRYLIKTRGQQVTLSCSPISGHRSVSWYQQTPGQGLQFLFEYFSETQRNKGNFPGRFSGRQFSNSRSEMNVSTLELGDSALYLCASSPGTASYEQYFGPGTRLTVT.

The chain couples TRBV6-4 to TRBJ2-2, with TRBD2 matching over 8 bases. V gave up 3 bases and J gave up 3 bases; unmatched junction bases: 3. The germline gives CDR1 MRHNA, CDR2 SNTAGT. The CDR3 loop spans 15 amino acids. CDR3: CASSEAGADTGELFF. The CDR3 nucleotides are TGTGCCAGCAGTGAAGCGGGAGCAGACACCGGGGAGCTGTTTTTT.